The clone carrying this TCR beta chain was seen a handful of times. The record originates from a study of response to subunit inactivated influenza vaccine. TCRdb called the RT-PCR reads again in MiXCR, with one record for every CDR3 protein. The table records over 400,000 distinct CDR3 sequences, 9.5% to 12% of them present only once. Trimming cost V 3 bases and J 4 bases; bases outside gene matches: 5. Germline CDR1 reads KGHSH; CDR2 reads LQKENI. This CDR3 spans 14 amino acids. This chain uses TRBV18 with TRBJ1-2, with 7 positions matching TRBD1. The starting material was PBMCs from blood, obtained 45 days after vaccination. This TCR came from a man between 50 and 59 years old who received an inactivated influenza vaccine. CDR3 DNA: TGTGCCAGCTCACCCTCGGGACAGCTCTATGGCTACACCTTC. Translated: CASSPSGQLYGYTF.